This T cell receptor beta chain was obtained from a study of control samples from healthy donors and cancer patients. The CDR3 has 15 residues. Germline V gene data show CDR1 as MNHEY and CDR2 as SVGEGT. With 4 bases removed from V and 7 bases from J, the gap between germline ends came to 18 bases. The repertoire was sequenced with immunoSEQ multiplex PCR; TCRdb's copy has only in-frame clones and lacks some. The sample includes about 250,000 clones, over 70% seen only once; the top ten take 10% to 15%. V usage is TRBV6-2 or TRBV6-3 and J usage is TRBJ2-3, with D unclear. This TCR derives from a woman aged 60 to 75 with lung cancer. The source material was PBMCs. CDR3 coding DNA: TGTGCCAGCAGTTCGCCCAAAGGGATAAGGCATACGCAGTATTTT. It yields the protein CASSSPKGIRHTQYF.